This T cell receptor beta chain emerged from a study of T cells after yellow fever vaccination. Regarding the study as a whole: Although most clonotypes did not, a small share appeared in both CD4 and CD8 compartments. A weaker but faster secondary response was observed, peaking on day 5 versus 15.

This clonotype was detected only a few times. Its antigen is currently unknown. Trimming removed 10 bases from V and 9 bases from J; junction bases left unmatched: 7. This CDR3 comprises 12 residues. Germline V gene sequence: CDR1 MDHEN, CDR2 SYDVKM. Production of TCR cDNA was by 5'RACE template switching, which also added a universal primer site and UMIs. TCRdb independently ran MiXCR on the 5' RACE reads; one entry per CDR3 protein. The top ten hold roughly 0.9% of the sample, which has 200,000 to 300,000 distinct CDR3 sequences, less than 8.5% seen once. The material was CD4+ T cells sorted from PBMCs, obtained 15 days after the yellow fever booster vaccination. The genes are TRBV28 and TRBJ2-1; 9 bases are a match to TRBD2. This receptor was obtained from a young man who received the YFV17D yellow fever vaccine. The CDR3 DNA is TGTGCCACCTTAGCGGGAGCTGGTGAGCAGTTCTTC. It is translated as CATLAGAGEQFF. The variable domain in full, completed from reference TRBV28 and TRBJ2-1, reads DVKVTQSSRYLVKRTGEKVFLECVQDMDHENMFWYRQDPGLGLRLIYFSYDVKMKEKGDIPEGYSVSREKKERFSLILESASTNQTSMYLCATLAGAGEQFFGPGTRLTVL.